The sequence of this T cell receptor (beta chain) was determined in a study of blood T cell repertoires in COVID-19. Study details: COVID-19 samples, acute and convalescent, were from the United States, Italy and Spain.

The authors' processing: Scientists estimated how many nucleated cells there were by amplifying reference gene primers. Generated by immunoSEQ multiplex PCR, the TCRdb table keeps only in-frame clones and is missing some. V and J calls and clone size follow that table, whereas D and trimming were derived from the DNA. The repertoire holds some 97,000 clones, 80% to 95% seen once, with roughly 0.99% in the top ten. The germline gives CDR1 KGHSH, CDR2 LQKENI. The CDR3 has 16 residues. Trimming took 0 bases from V and 0 from J, leaving 11 bases between them. The TCR sequence derives from a man aged 55 to 70 with acute or convalescent COVID-19. The chain joins TRBV18 to TRBJ1-2; weak D call: TRBD1 (6 bases). The sequencing input was peripheral blood. The DNA for the CDR3 is TGTGCCAGCTCACCACCCCCCAGGGGCGCTAACTATGGCTACACCTTC. Translation: CASSPPPRGANYGYTF.